This T cell receptor beta chain appears in the sequencing data of a study of T cell repertoires in cytomegalovirus infection. Study-wide background: Well-studied HLA-B-restricted epitopes and recently identified HLA-C-restricted epitopes of CMV were both used in the study. Based on public TCR beta signatures, there were indications of CMV infection and of a matching HLA type. Findings and limits, study-wide: HLA-C-restricted CMV clonotypes gave the most frequent clonotype in two of eight donors.

TCRdb redid the calling of the reads with MiXCR, one entry per CDR3 protein. Counted here are about 220,000 distinct CDR3 sequences, about 38% occurring once; the ten biggest clones make up over 45%. CDR3 length: 19 amino acids. Per germline, CDR1 MDHEN and CDR2 SYDVKM. After removal of 2 bases from V and 2 bases from J, the junction contained 13 bases not matched to a gene. A few counts support this clonotype. Its antigen is currently unknown. The TCR comes from a human donor in good health (CMV status not recorded). Some clones in this sample may be carry-over from other donors' samples. Sequenced here: CD8+ T cells from cultured PBMCs, sampled from culture after CMV antigen stimulation. The chain joins TRBV28 to TRBJ2-1; 9 bases map to TRBD2. As DNA, the CDR3 is TGTGCCAGCAGTTTAGAACTGACTAGCGGTCGGAATACCTACAATGAGCAGTTCTTC. Encoded protein: CASSLELTSGRNTYNEQFF.